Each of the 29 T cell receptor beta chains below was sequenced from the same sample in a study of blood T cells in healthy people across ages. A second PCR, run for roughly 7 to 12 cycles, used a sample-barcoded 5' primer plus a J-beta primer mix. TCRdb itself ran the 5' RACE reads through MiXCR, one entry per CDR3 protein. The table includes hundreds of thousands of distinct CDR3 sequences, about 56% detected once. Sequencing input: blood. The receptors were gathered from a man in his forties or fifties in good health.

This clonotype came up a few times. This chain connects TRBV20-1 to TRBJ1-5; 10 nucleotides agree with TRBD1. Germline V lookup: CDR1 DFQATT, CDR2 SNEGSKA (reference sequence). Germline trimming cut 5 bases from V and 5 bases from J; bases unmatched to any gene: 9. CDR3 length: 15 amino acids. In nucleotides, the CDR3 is TGCAGTGCTCCTATCGGACAGGGGGTTTATCAGCCCCAGCATTTT. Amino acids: CSAPIGQGVYQPQHF.

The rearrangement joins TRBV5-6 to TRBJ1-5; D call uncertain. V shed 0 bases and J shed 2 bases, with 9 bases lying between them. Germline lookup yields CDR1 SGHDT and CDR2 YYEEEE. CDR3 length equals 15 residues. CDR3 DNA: TGTGCCAGCAGCTTGGGCCCGGCGGGCAATCAGCCCCAGCATTTT. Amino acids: CASSLGPAGNQPQHF.

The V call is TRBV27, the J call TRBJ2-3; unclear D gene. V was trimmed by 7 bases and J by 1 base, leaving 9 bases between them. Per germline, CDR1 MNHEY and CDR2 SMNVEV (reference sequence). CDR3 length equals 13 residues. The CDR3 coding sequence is TGTGCCAGCAATGGCCCCCGCACAGATACGCAGTATTTT. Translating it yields CASNGPRTDTQYF.

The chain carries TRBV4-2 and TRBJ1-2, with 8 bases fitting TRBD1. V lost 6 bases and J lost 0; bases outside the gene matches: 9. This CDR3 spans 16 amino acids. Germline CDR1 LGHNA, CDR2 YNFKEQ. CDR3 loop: CASSSTGAEANYGYTF. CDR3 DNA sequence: TGTGCCAGCAGTTCGACAGGGGCGGAGGCTAACTATGGCTACACCTTC.

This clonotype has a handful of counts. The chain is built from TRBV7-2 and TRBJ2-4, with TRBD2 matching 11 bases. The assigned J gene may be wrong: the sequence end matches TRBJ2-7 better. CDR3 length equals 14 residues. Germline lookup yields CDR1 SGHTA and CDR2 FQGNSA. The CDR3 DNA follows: TGTGCCAGCAGCTTAAAGACTAGCGGGACCGAGCAGTACTTC. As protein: CASSLKTSGTEQYF.

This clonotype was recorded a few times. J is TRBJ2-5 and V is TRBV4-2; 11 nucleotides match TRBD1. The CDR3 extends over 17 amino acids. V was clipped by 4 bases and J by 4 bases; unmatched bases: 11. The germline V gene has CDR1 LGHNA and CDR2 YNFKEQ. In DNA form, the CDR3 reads TGTGCCAGCAGCCCTTCGGTGGGGACAGGGGGTAGAGAGACCCAGTACTTC. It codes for CASSPSVGTGGRETQYF.

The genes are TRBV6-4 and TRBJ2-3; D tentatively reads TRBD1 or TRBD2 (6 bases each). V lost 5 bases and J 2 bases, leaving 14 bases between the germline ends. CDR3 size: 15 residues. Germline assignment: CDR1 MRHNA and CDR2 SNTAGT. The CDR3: CASSSWGAVTDTQYF. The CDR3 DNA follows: TGTGCCAGCAGTTCCTGGGGGGCCGTCACAGATACGCAGTATTTT.

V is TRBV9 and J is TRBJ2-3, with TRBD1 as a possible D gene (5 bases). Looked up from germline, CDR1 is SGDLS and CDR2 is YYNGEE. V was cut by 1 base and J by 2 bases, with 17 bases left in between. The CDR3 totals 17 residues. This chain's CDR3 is CASSVRTSIRVTDTQYF. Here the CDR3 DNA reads TGTGCCAGCAGCGTAAGGACAAGTATTCGGGTCACAGATACGCAGTATTTT.

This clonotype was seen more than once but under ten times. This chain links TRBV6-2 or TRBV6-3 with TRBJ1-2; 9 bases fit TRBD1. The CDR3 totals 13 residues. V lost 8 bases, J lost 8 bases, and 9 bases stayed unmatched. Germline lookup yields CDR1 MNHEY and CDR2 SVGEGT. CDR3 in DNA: TGTGCCAGCGAAAACCGGGACAGGGCCGGCTACACCTTC. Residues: CASENRDRAGYTF.

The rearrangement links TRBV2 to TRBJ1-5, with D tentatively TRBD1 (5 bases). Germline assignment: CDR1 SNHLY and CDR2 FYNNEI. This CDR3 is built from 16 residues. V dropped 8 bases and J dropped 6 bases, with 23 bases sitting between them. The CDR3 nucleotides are TGTGCCAGCGCCTTGGGGCAGGCGACTGGATTTCAGCCCCAGCATTTT. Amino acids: CASALGQATGFQPQHF.

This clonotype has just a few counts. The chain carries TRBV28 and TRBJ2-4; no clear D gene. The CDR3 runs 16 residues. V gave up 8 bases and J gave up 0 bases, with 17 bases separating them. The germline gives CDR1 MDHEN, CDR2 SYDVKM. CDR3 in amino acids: CASCSTETLAKNIQYF. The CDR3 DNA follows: TGTGCCAGCTGTTCCACAGAAACCTTAGCCAAAAACATTCAGTACTTC.

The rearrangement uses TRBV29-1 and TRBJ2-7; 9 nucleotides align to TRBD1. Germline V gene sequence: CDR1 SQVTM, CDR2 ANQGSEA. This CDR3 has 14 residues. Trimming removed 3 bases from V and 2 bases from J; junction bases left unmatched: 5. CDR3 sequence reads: CSVDGTGSTYEQYF. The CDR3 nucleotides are TGCAGCGTTGATGGGACAGGGTCCACCTACGAGCAGTACTTC.

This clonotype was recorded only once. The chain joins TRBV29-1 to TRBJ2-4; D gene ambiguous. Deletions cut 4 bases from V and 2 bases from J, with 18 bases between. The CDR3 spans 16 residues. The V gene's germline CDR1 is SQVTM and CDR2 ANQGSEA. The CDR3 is CSVVSEWGWTKNIQYF. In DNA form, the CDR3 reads TGCAGCGTTGTCTCTGAGTGGGGATGGACCAAAAACATTCAGTACTTC.

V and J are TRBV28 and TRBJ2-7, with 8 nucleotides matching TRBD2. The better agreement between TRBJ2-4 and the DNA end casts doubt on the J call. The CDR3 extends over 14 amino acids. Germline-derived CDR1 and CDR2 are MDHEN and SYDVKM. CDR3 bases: TGTGCCAGCAGTTTATCCCAGGCGGGAGGCATTCAGTACTTC. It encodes CASSLSQAGGIQYF.

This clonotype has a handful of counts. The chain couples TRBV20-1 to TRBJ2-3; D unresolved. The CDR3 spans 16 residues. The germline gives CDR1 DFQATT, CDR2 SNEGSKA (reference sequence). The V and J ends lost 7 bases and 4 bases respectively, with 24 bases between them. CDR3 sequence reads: CSVPSLETGRADTQYF. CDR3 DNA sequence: TGCAGTGTCCCCTCCCTGGAGACTGGTCGTGCAGATACGCAGTATTTT.

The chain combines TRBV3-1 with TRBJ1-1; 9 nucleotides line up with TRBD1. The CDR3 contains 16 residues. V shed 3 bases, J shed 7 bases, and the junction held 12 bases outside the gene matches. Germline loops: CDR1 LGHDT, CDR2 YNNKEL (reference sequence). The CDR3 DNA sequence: TGTGCCAGCAGCCATGGAACAGGGGGCGATAGAAATGAAGCTTTCTTT. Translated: CASSHGTGGDRNEAFF. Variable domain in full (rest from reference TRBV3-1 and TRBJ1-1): DTAVSQTPKYLVTQMGNDKSIKCEQNLGHDTMYWYKQDSKKFLKIMFSYNNKELIINETVPNRFSPKSPDKAHLNLHINSLELGDSAVYFCASSHGTGGDRNEAFFGQGTRLTVV.

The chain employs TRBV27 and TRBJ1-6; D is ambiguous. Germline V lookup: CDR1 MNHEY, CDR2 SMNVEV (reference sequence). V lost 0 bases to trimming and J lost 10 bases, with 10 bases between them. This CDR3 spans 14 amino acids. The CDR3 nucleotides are TGTGCCAGCAGTTTATCTCGGGCTACCTCACCCCTCCACTTT. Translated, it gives CASSLSRATSPLHF.

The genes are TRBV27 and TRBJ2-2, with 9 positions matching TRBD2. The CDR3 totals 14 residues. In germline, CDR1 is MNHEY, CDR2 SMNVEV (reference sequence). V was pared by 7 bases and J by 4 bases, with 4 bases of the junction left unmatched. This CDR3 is CASNLAGPTGELFF. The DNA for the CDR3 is TGTGCCAGCAATCTAGCGGGGCCCACCGGGGAGCTGTTTTTT.

CDR3 nucleotides: TGTGCCAGCAGCATATTCAGGGGTGACGGCTACACCTTC. This translates into CASSIFRGDGYTF. The chain recombines TRBV12-3 or TRBV12-4 with TRBJ1-2, with a weak D call TRBD1 (6 bases). The V end lost 6 bases, the J end lost 8 bases, and 16 bases lay between the germline ends. CDR3 length: 13 residues.

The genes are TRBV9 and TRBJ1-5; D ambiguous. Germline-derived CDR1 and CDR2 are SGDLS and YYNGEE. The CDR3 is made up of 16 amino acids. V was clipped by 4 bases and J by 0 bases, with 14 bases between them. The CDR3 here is CASSPSDGFSNQPQHF. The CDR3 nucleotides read TGTGCCAGCAGCCCTTCAGACGGTTTTAGCAATCAGCCCCAGCATTTT.

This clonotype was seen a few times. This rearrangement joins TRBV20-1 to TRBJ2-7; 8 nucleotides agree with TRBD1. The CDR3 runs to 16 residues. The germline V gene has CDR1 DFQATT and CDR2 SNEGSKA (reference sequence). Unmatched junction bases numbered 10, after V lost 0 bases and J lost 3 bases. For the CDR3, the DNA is TGCAGTGCTAGAGACCCTGGCGGACAGGGACACTACGAGCAGTACTTC. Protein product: CSARDPGGQGHYEQYF.

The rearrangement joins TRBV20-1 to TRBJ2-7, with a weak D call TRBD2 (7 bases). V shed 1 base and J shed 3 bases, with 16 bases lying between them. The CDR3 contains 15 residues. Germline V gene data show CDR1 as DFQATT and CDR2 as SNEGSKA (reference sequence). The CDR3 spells CSARAAGAMIYEQYF. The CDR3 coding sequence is TGCAGTGCTAGAGCGGCGGGGGCCATGATCTACGAGCAGTACTTC.

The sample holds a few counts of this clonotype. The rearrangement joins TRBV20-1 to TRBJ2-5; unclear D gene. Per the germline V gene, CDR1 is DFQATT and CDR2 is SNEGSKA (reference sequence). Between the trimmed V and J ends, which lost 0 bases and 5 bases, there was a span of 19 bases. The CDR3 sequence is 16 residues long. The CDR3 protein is CSARDPSRPPPETQYF. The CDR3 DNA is TGCAGTGCTAGAGATCCTTCAAGACCGCCCCCCGAGACCCAGTACTTC.

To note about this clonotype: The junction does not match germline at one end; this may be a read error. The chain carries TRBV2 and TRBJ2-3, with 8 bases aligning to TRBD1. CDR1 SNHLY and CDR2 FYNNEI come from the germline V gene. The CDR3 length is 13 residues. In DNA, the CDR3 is TGTGCCAGCAGTGAACAGGGGGCAGATACGCCGTATTTT. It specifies CASSEQGADTPYF.

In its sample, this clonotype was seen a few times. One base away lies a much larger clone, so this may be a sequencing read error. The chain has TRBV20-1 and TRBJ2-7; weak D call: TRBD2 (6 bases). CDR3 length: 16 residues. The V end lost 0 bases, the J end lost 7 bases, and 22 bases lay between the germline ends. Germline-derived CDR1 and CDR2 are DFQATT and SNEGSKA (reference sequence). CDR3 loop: CSARESTGTENNEQYF. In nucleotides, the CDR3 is TGCAGTGCTAGAGAATCGACCGGGACTGAAAACAATGAGCAGTACTTC.

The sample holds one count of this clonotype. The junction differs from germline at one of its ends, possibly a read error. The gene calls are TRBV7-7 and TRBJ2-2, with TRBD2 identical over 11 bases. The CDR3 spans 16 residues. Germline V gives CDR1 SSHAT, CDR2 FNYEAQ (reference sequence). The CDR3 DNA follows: TGTGCTAGCAGCTCTTCGACTAGCGGGGCGAACGGGGAGCTGTTTTTT. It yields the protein CASSSSTSGANGELFF.

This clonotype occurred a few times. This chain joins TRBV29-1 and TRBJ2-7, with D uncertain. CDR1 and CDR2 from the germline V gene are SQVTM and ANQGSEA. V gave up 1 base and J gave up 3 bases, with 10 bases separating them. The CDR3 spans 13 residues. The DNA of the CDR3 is TGCAGCGTTGAAGGGGTTGGGAACTACGAGCAGTACTTC. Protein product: CSVEGVGNYEQYF.

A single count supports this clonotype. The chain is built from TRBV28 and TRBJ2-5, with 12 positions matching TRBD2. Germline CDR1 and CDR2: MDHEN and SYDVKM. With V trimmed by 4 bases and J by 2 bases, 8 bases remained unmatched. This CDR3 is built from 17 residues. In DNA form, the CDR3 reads TGTGCCAGCAGTTCGGAACCGGGACTAGCGGGTCAAGAGACCCAGTACTTC. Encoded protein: CASSSEPGLAGQETQYF. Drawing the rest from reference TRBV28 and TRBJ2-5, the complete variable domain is DVKVTQSSRYLVKRTGEKVFLECVQDMDHENMFWYRQDPGLGLRLIYFSYDVKMKEKGDIPEGYSVSREKKERFSLILESASTNQTSMYLCASSSEPGLAGQETQYFGPGTRLLVL.

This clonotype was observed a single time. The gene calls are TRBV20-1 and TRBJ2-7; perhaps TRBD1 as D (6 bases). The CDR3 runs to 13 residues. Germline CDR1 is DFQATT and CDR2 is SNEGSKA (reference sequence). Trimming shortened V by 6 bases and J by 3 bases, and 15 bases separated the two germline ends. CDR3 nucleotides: TGCAGTGCACAGACAGGCCCCGTCTACGAGCAGTACTTC. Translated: CSAQTGPVYEQYF.